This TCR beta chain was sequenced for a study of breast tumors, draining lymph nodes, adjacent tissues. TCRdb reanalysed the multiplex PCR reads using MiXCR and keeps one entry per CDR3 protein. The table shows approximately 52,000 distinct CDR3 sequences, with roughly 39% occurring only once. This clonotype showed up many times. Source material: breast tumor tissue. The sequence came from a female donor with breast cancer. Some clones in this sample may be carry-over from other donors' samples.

The CDR3 region is CASTQTVGYYNEQFF. The CDR3 DNA is TGTGCCAGCACTCAAACCGTGGGTTACTACAATGAGCAGTTCTTC. V is TRBV7-2 and J is TRBJ2-1, with unresolved D. This CDR3 comprises 15 residues. CDR1 and CDR2 from the germline V gene are SGHTA and FQGNSA. V was cut by 7 bases and J by 3 bases, with 16 bases left in between.